This is a list of T cell receptor beta chains from one sample in a study of persistence of HIV-infected CD4 T cells. Their recognized antigens are unknown. Assay used: immunoSEQ multiplex PCR; TCRdb lists only in-frame clones, some missing. Of under 15,000 clones listed, roughly 70% are singletons. Here the sequenced sample was CD4+ T cells sorted from PBMCs after roughly 18-hour stimulation, taken from a patient who received antiretroviral therapy. The receptors stem from an adult man with HIV who was CMV-seropositive. Each CDR3 is given with its conserved first and last residue. The order of the fields is J gene, clone size, D gene, V gene, CDR3 protein, CDR3 DNA. A D gene is named only where the DNA matches it firmly. Rows give clone size only sometimes, using once, few, many, or a class for an expanded clone.

TRBJ1-1,NA,TRBD1,TRBV2,CASSAEGARTEAFF,TGTGCCAGCAGTGCCGAGGGGGCGCGAACTGAAGCTTTCTTT
TRBJ1-5,NA,NA,TRBV6-5,CASSYRSNQPQHF,TGTGCCAGCAGTTACCGGAGCAATCAGCCCCAGCATTTT
TRBJ2-7,NA,TRBD1,TRBV5-1,CASSGQAGLAYEQYF,TGCGCCAGCAGCGGACAGGCCGGCCTCGCCTACGAGCAGTACTTC
TRBJ1-1,NA,NA,TRBV18,CASSPKGDRDTEAFF,TGTGCCAGCTCACCGAAAGGGGATCGTGACACTGAAGCTTTCTTT
TRBJ1-6,NA,NA,TRBV7-9,CASSFFGDSPLHF,TGTGCCAGCAGCTTTTTCGGGGATTCACCCCTCCACTTT
TRBJ2-7,once,TRBD1,TRBV19,CASSLLGQGAIYEQYF,TGTGCCAGTAGTTTACTCGGACAGGGGGCTATCTACGAGCAGTACTTC
TRBJ2-2,NA,NA,TRBV24-1,CATSDVNTGELFF,TGTGCCACCAGTGATGTGAACACCGGGGAGCTGTTTTTT
TRBJ2-1,once,TRBD2,TRBV27,CASTGTSPINEQFF,TGTGCCAGCACGGGGACTAGTCCCATTAATGAGCAGTTCTTC
TRBJ2-3,NA,NA,TRBV10-2,CASSDLGRGPATDTQYF,TGCGCCAGCAGTGATTTAGGGCGGGGACCAGCCACAGATACGCAGTATTTT
TRBJ2-3,NA,NA,TRBV7-3,CASSHGAAPPTDTQYF,TGTGCCAGCAGCCACGGGGCGGCGCCCCCCACAGATACGCAGTATTTT
TRBJ1-1,NA,NA,TRBV10-1,CASRRPFRMNTEAFF,TGCGCCAGCAGGAGGCCGTTCAGAATGAACACTGAAGCTTTCTTT
TRBJ2-3,NA,NA,TRBV7-3,CASSLRAGSTDTQYF,TGTGCCAGCAGCTTAAGGGCGGGTAGCACAGATACGCAGTATTTT
TRBJ2-2,NA,NA,TRBV5-1,CASSLGPGASTGELFF,TGCGCCAGCAGCTTGGGACCGGGGGCTAGTACCGGGGAGCTGTTTTTT